A selection of T cell receptor beta chains follows, all from one sample in a study of blood T cells in healthy people across ages. TCRdb re-called the 5' RACE reads with MiXCR, one entry per CDR3 protein. This table holds roughly 700,000 distinct CDR3 sequences, roughly 25% found once. These data also featured in a second study, about T cells of mothers and their children.

Sequencing used blood. These TCRs come from a boy younger than 18 in good health. Both conserved end residues are part of each CDR3. The order of the fields is D gene, V gene, J gene, CDR3 protein. A D gene is named only where the DNA matches it firmly.

D gene: -; V gene: TRBV13; J gene: -; CDR3 protein: CASSLEANEQFF
D gene: TRBD1; V gene: TRBV7-9; J gene: TRBJ1-1; CDR3 protein: CASSFQGAIPEAFF
D gene: TRBD2; V gene: TRBV5-1; J gene: TRBJ2-3; CDR3 protein: CASSLEGAVLAGAPDTQYF
D gene: -; V gene: TRBV7-9; J gene: TRBJ2-5; CDR3 protein: CASSLAAFGVGETQYF
D gene: -; V gene: TRBV3-1; J gene: TRBJ2-1; CDR3 protein: CASSQLLSEQFF
D gene: TRBD1; V gene: TRBV12-3/TRBV12-4; J gene: TRBJ1-2; CDR3 protein: CASMGQGVSYTF
D gene: TRBD1; V gene: TRBV20-1; J gene: TRBJ2-5; CDR3 protein: CSARATGGWETQYF
D gene: TRBD2; V gene: TRBV27; J gene: TRBJ2-7; CDR3 protein: CASSWTSDSYEQYF
D gene: -; V gene: TRBV4-3; J gene: TRBJ2-5; CDR3 protein: CASSQDYTRLETQYF
D gene: -; V gene: TRBV24-1; J gene: TRBJ2-3; CDR3 protein: CATSDASLGEVDTQYF
D gene: -; V gene: TRBV6-5; J gene: TRBJ1-3; CDR3 protein: CASSYFGDVNTIYF
D gene: -; V gene: TRBV7-6; J gene: TRBJ2-3; CDR3 protein: CASSQRGGTDTQYF
D gene: -; V gene: TRBV7-6; J gene: -; CDR3 protein: CASSPPNRDEQYF
D gene: -; V gene: TRBV5-4; J gene: TRBJ1-1; CDR3 protein: CASSPPGDSEAFF
D gene: TRBD2; V gene: TRBV5-1; J gene: TRBJ2-1; CDR3 protein: CASSLGTSGYNEQFF
D gene: -; V gene: TRBV12-3/TRBV12-4; J gene: TRBJ2-4; CDR3 protein: CASTLGSLAKNIQYF
D gene: TRBD2; V gene: TRBV25-1; J gene: TRBJ2-7; CDR3 protein: CASSGTSGMREQYF
D gene: -; V gene: TRBV6-2/TRBV6-3; J gene: TRBJ2-1; CDR3 protein: CASGGSYNEQFF
D gene: -; V gene: TRBV11-2; J gene: TRBJ2-1; CDR3 protein: CASSLGERVYTYNEQFF
D gene: -; V gene: TRBV7-8; J gene: TRBJ2-5; CDR3 protein: CASSSPDERQETQYF
D gene: TRBD2; V gene: TRBV7-8; J gene: TRBJ2-1; CDR3 protein: CASSSTSGNYNEQFF
D gene: -; V gene: TRBV20-1; J gene: TRBJ2-3; CDR3 protein: CSAGRTSTDTQYF
D gene: TRBD2; V gene: TRBV3-1; J gene: TRBJ2-2; CDR3 protein: CASSLGTTSANTGELFF
D gene: TRBD2; V gene: TRBV7-8; J gene: TRBJ2-3; CDR3 protein: CASSLAPVAGGPDTQYF
D gene: TRBD1; V gene: TRBV6-2/TRBV6-3; J gene: TRBJ2-2; CDR3 protein: CAIQLGTAPVGELFF
D gene: -; V gene: TRBV7-3; J gene: TRBJ2-1; CDR3 protein: CASSVAHGFYNEQFF
D gene: TRBD2; V gene: TRBV29-1; J gene: TRBJ2-3; CDR3 protein: CSGLIAGGPDTQYF
D gene: TRBD2; V gene: TRBV27; J gene: -; CDR3 protein: CASKARLAGGREQFF
D gene: -; V gene: TRBV4-2; J gene: TRBJ2-5; CDR3 protein: CASSPSRGQETQCF
D gene: TRBD2; V gene: TRBV6-5; J gene: TRBJ2-1; CDR3 protein: CASSYTSGSGDEQFF
D gene: TRBD2; V gene: TRBV28; J gene: TRBJ2-1; CDR3 protein: CASSLPPSGSSYNEQFF
D gene: TRBD1; V gene: TRBV5-6; J gene: -; CDR3 protein: CASSSTGYSEQFF
D gene: -; V gene: TRBV9; J gene: TRBJ2-5; CDR3 protein: CASKGLKETQYF
D gene: -; V gene: TRBV9; J gene: TRBJ2-5; CDR3 protein: CASSLTEKETQYF
D gene: -; V gene: TRBV7-9; J gene: TRBJ2-7; CDR3 protein: CASSLGSAIYYEQYF
D gene: -; V gene: TRBV7-9; J gene: TRBJ2-3; CDR3 protein: CASSLEQSAYTDTQYF
D gene: TRBD2; V gene: TRBV28; J gene: TRBJ2-7; CDR3 protein: CASSFSGRYLAYERYF
D gene: TRBD2; V gene: TRBV4-3; J gene: TRBJ2-1; CDR3 protein: CASSQALLRTSHNEQLF
D gene: -; V gene: TRBV6-5; J gene: TRBJ1-2; CDR3 protein: CASSYGAGLGYTF